The source of this T cell receptor (beta chain) is a study of T cells after yellow fever vaccination. From germline, CDR1 is MNHNS and CDR2 SASEGT. V trimming: 8 bases; J trimming: 5 bases; junction bases outside the gene matches: 11. The CDR3 totals 17 residues. They built TCR cDNA with 5'RACE template switching, a step that put in a universal primer site and UMIs. TCRdb used MiXCR to reprocess the 5' RACE reads, holding one entry per CDR3 protein. The sample shows 25,000 to 35,000 distinct CDR3 sequences, 6% to 8% of them seen only once. The V call is TRBV6-1, the J call TRBJ2-3, with 15 bases lining up with TRBD2. This sample comprised PBMCs, either bulk or a sorted T-cell subset (CD4+, CD8+, memory, or dextramer-sorted; not recorded which), obtained on the day of the yellow fever booster vaccination. The clonotype originates from a man aged 25 to 40 who received the YFV17D yellow fever vaccine. The CDR3 DNA reads as TGTGCCAGCCCGGGACTAGCGGGAGGTTCCCCCGGAGATACGCAGTATTTT. Its protein product is CASPGLAGGSPGDTQYF.